This TCR beta chain was sequenced for a study of blood T cell repertoires in COVID-19. Overall study: Sample material is recorded as cDNA or gDNA derived from T cells, B-cell-depleted T cells, or PBMCs.

Assay: immunoSEQ multiplex PCR; the TCRdb copy retains only in-frame clones and omits some. The sample lists 250,000 or so clones, around 83% occurring once. The germline CDR1 and CDR2 sequences are SGHDN and FVKESK. The CDR3 has 13 residues. V was pared by 1 base and J by 7 bases, with 3 bases of the junction left unmatched. The chain carries TRBV14 and TRBJ1-2; 7 nucleotides agree with TRBD1. Sequencing used PBMCs or T cells enriched from blood (not recorded which). The TCR sequence derives from a woman aged 45-60 years who had been exposed to COVID-19. CDR3 protein: CASSQAKGAGYTF. Written as DNA, the CDR3 is TGTGCCAGCAGCCAAGCTAAGGGGGCTGGCTACACCTTC.